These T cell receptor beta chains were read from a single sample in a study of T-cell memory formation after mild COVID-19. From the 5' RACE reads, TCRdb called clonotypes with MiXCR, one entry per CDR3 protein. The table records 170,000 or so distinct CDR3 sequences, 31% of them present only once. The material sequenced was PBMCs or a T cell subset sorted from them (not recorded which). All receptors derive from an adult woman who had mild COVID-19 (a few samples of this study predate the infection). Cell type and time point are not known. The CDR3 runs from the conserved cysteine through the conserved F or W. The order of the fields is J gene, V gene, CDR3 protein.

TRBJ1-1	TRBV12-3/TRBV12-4	CASSPTTGGGTEAFF
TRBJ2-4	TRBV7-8	CASSYPDSLAKNIQYF
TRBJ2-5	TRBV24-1	CATSEGQTYQETQYF
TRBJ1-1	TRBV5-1	CASSSGPGTVNTEAFF
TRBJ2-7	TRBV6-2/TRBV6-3	CASSLQGASHEQYF
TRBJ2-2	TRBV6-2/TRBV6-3	CASSNGLNTGELFF
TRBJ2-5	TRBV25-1	CASSEFRGGFKETQYF
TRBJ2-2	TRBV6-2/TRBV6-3	CASSYPRTSGYTGELFF
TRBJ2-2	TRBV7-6	CASSSPTGWTGELFF
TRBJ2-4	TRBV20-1	CSAREASGVNIQYF
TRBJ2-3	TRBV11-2	CASTQSTDTQYF
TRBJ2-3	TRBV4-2	CASSQGRGGNTDTQYF
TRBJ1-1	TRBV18	CASSPLGQGSTEAFF
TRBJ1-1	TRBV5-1	CASSLRMNTEAFF
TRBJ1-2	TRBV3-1	CASSHRTVSYGYTF
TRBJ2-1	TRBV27	CASSLYPYNEQFF
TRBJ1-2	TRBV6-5	CASSLSGYNYGYTF
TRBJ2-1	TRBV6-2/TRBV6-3	CASSPLGAGASYNEQFF
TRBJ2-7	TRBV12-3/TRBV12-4	CASTPGLAGGQHEQYF
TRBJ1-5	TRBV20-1	CSARQAPGRSQHF
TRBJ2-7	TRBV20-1	CSARRRASYEQYF
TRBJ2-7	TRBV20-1	CSARAGGLATYEQYF
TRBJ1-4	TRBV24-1	CATSPGTGRTNEKLFF
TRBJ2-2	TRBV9	CASSVAPGGDRRAGELFF
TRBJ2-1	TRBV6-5	CASSLGLAGVGEQFF
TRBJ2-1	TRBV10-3	CAISESAAYNEQFF
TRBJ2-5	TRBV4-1	CASSRSSGGSQETQYF
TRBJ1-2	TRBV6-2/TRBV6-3	CASMRQPYGYTF
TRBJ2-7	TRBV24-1	CATKEKDPSGGSDEQYF
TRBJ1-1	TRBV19	CASSAWTAGTEAFF
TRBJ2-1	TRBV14	CASSQVRTLVNEQFF
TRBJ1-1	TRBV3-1	CASSRGTGGGYTEAFF
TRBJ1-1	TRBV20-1	CSATTGGTEAFF
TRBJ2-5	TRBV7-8	CASSPGNSGVQETQYF
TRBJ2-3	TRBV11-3	CASSHDRTSGTTDTQYF
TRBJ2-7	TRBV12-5	CASGLTLGYEEFPYEQYF
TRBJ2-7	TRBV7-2	CASSSQGMSGSYEQYF
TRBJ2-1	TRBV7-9	CASSPTRTGLNEQFF
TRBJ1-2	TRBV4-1	CASSHRDSYGYTF
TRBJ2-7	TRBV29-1	CSVEVGGTYEQYF
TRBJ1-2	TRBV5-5	CASSLASNGGYGYTF
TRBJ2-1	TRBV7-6	CASSWTTSDHEQFF
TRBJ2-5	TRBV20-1	CSARVAVWREYVETQYF
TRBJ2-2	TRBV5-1	CASSLAWAEAGELFF
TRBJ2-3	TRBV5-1	CASRTATDTQYF
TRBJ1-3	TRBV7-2	CASSLNGGMGVRNTIYF
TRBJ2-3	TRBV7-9	CASVSRTGSTDTQYF
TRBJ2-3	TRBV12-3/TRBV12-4	CASSLGGPTDTQYF
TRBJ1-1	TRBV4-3	CASSLMSLTEETRMNTEAFF
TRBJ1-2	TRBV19	CASSISADYYGYTF
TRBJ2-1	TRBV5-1	CASSPVIGLLYNEQFF
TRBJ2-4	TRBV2	CASVRWALAKNIQYF
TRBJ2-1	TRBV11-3	CASSLGSTQEEQFF
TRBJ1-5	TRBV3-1	CASSLGPTNQPQHF